The 27 T cell receptor beta chains listed next were all sequenced from one sample in a study of blood T cells in healthy people across ages. The authors ran a second PCR of roughly 6 to 12 cycles using a sample-barcoded 5' primer and a J-beta primer mix. Using its own MiXCR run on the 5' RACE reads, TCRdb lists one record per CDR3 protein. The sample yields 1.5 million to 2 million distinct CDR3 sequences, less than 50% seen once. The sample was blood. The receptors were gathered from a woman aged 40 to 50 in good health.

This chain links TRBV20-1 with TRBJ1-2; TRBD1 aligns across 12 bases. Germline trimming cut 5 bases from V and 1 base from J; bases unmatched to any gene: 8. Per the germline V gene, CDR1 is DFQATT and CDR2 is SNEGSKA (reference sequence). This CDR3 region has 16 residues. In DNA form, the CDR3 reads TGCAGTGCTGCCGGGGACAGGGGGCTAGATAACTATGGCTACACCTTC. Encoded protein: CSAAGDRGLDNYGYTF.

The J gene is TRBJ2-3, the V gene TRBV2; D gene uncertain. Trimming removed 7 bases from V and 7 bases from J, with 18 bases in between. The CDR3 is 14 residues long. CDR1 is SNHLY, CDR2 FYNNEI, per germline. The CDR3 loop is CASKEANHGHTQYF. The CDR3 nucleotides are TGTGCCAGCAAAGAAGCCAATCATGGGCATACGCAGTATTTT.

The rearrangement uses TRBV6-2 or TRBV6-3 and TRBJ2-3; 9 positions agree with TRBD2. With V trimmed by 6 bases and J by 0 bases, 7 bases remained unmatched. CDR3 length: 16 residues. Germline V gene data show CDR1 as MNHEY and CDR2 as SVGEGT. Here the CDR3 reads CASSRTSDWSTDTQYF. Here the CDR3 DNA reads TGTGCCAGCAGCCGGACTAGCGATTGGAGCACAGATACGCAGTATTTT.

The chain combines TRBV19 with TRBJ1-5, with a possible D match to TRBD1 (6 bases). Deletions cut 2 bases from V and 4 bases from J, with 21 bases between. CDR1 is LNHDA and CDR2 is SQIVND in the germline V gene (reference sequence). The CDR3 extends over 18 amino acids. CDR3: CASSIPTRTDTGNQPQHF. The CDR3 region has the DNA TGTGCCAGTAGTATACCCACTCGGACAGATACGGGAAATCAGCCCCAGCATTTT. The complete variable domain, with remaining parts taken from reference TRBV19 and TRBJ1-5, reads DGGITQSPKYLFRKEGQNVTLSCEQNLNHDAMYWYRQDPGQGLRLIYYSQIVNDFQKGDIAEGYSVSREKKESFPLTVTSAQKNPTAFYLCASSIPTRTDTGNQPQHFGDGTRLSIL.

The sample holds a few counts of this clonotype. This sequence joins TRBV27 and TRBJ2-4, with TRBD1 matching 9 bases. Gene TRBJ2-7 matches the end of the DNA better, so the J call may be wrong. The CDR3 length is 15 residues. Germline V gene data show CDR1 as MNHEY and CDR2 as SMNVEV (reference sequence). CDR3: CASSSLGQGPPEQYF. The DNA for the CDR3 is TGTGCCAGCAGTTCTCTCGGACAGGGGCCCCCCGAGCAGTACTTC.

This clonotype was detected ten times or more. This chain uses TRBV7-2 with TRBJ2-1, with TRBD2 matching 13 bases. The J segment lost 1 base and the V segment lost 3 bases, leaving 3 bases of the junction unmatched. Germline assignment: CDR1 SGHTA and CDR2 FQGNSA. The CDR3 contains 17 residues. CDR3 residues: CASSLATSGGSYNEQFF. CDR3 nucleotides: TGTGCCAGCAGCTTGGCGACTAGCGGGGGGTCCTACAATGAGCAGTTCTTC. Full variable domain (outside the CDR3, taken from reference TRBV7-2 and TRBJ2-1): GAGVSQSPSNKVTEKGKDVELRCDPISGHTALYWYRQSLGQGLEFLIYFQGNSAPDKSGLPSDRFSAERTGGSVSTLTIQRTQQEDSAVYLCASSLATSGGSYNEQFFGPGTRLTVL.

This rearrangement joins TRBV4-2 to TRBJ1-4; no reliable D call. Trimming removed 0 bases at V and 1 base at J, with 12 bases between. The CDR3 is 17 residues long. The germline V gene has CDR1 LGHNA and CDR2 YNFKEQ. CDR3 protein: CASSQDMAEGTNEKLFF. DNA of the CDR3: TGTGCCAGCAGCCAAGATATGGCGGAGGGAACTAATGAAAAACTGTTTTTT.

The chain has TRBV20-1 and TRBJ2-5, with a weak D call TRBD1 (6 bases). There are 17 residues in the CDR3. The V gene lost 0 bases and the J gene lost 4 bases, with 21 bases spanning the gap. The V gene's germline CDR1 is DFQATT and CDR2 SNEGSKA (reference sequence). The CDR3 bases are TGCAGTGCTAGAGATGGGATGATAGGGGGTACAGGAGAGACCCAGTACTTC. Translation gives CSARDGMIGGTGETQYF.

This clonotype was counted between two and nine times. V usage is TRBV5-6 and J usage is TRBJ1-2; no clear D. In germline, CDR1 is SGHDT, CDR2 YYEEEE. Trimming shortened V by 2 bases and J by 8 bases, and 19 bases separated the two germline ends. CDR3 length equals 15 residues. CDR3 coding DNA: TGTGCCAGCAGCTTACCCGGGCCACCCTATGGGGGCTACACCTTC. Its translation is CASSLPGPPYGGYTF. Variable domain in full (rest from reference TRBV5-6 and TRBJ1-2): DAGVTQSPTHLIKTRGQQVTLRCSPKSGHDTVSWYQQALGQGPQFIFQYYEEEERQRGNFPDRFSGHQFPNYSSELNVNALLLGDSALYLCASSLPGPPYGGYTFGSGTRLTVV.

This clonotype was seen a few times. The V and J genes are TRBV4-2 and TRBJ2-5; D remains unclear. V was shortened by 1 base and J by 5 bases, with 11 bases between the two germline ends. There are 14 residues in the CDR3. The germline V gene encodes CDR1 LGHNA and CDR2 YNFKEQ. The CDR3 reads CASSQVLGAETQYF. Written as DNA, the CDR3 is TGTGCCAGCAGCCAAGTACTGGGCGCCGAGACCCAGTACTTC.

This clonotype was seen a handful of times. V usage is TRBV9 and J usage is TRBJ1-2; 7 nucleotides match TRBD1. In germline, CDR1 is SGDLS, CDR2 YYNGEE. The CDR3 totals 16 residues. V trimming: 3 bases; J trimming: 1 base; junction bases outside the gene matches: 9. DNA for the CDR3: TGTGCCAGCAGCGGCGGGACAGCACTACTTAACTATGGCTACACCTTC. Translated: CASSGGTALLNYGYTF.

The gene calls are TRBV4-2 and TRBJ2-1; 11 bases are shared with TRBD2. The CDR3 has 16 amino acids. Germline CDR1 is LGHNA and CDR2 is YNFKEQ. Trimming cost V 6 bases and J 5 bases; bases outside gene matches: 9. The CDR3 is CASRQRSGGANNEQFF. CDR3 sequence (DNA): TGTGCCAGCAGGCAACGTAGCGGGGGGGCCAACAATGAGCAGTTCTTC.

This clonotype came up a few times. The chain is built from TRBV20-1 and TRBJ2-5; D assignment may be TRBD1 or TRBD2 (6 bases each). Trimming removed 4 bases at V and 4 bases at J, with 16 bases between. The V gene's germline CDR1 is DFQATT and CDR2 SNEGSKA (reference sequence). The CDR3 length is 14 residues. Written as DNA, the CDR3 is TGCAGTGCTACTTTAACAGGGAGGCCAGAGACCCAGTACTTC. It encodes CSATLTGRPETQYF.

The chain employs TRBV20-1 and TRBJ2-7; D remains ambiguous. Germline CDR1 reads DFQATT; CDR2 reads SNEGSKA (reference sequence). The CDR3 spans 13 residues. V lost 3 bases to trimming and J lost 0 bases, with 9 bases between them. The CDR3, as DNA: TGCAGTGCTAGGCTTGAGAGCTCCTACGAGCAGTACTTC. Residues: CSARLESSYEQYF.

This sequence joins TRBV20-1 and TRBJ1-5; TRBD1 matches at 7 bases. Per germline, CDR1 DFQATT and CDR2 SNEGSKA (reference sequence). The junction had 6 bases not matched to a gene; V was cut back by 3 bases and J by 4 bases. The CDR3 sequence is 14 residues long. The CDR3 loop is CSASGGTENQPQHF. CDR3 in DNA: TGCAGTGCTAGTGGCGGGACAGAGAATCAGCCCCAGCATTTT.

The V and J genes are TRBV5-1 and TRBJ2-1, with TRBD2 matching over 13 bases. V lost 1 base to trimming and J lost 10 bases; unmatched junction nucleotides: 5. The CDR3 consists of 15 residues. The germline V gene encodes CDR1 SGHRS and CDR2 YFSETQ. The CDR3 is CASSLTSGGVGEQFF. The CDR3 nucleotides are TGCGCCAGCAGCTTGACTAGCGGGGGGGTCGGAGAGCAGTTCTTC.

In this sample, this clonotype turned up many times. The DNA for the CDR3 is TGTGCCAGTAGGAACCAAGAGACCCAGTACTTC. The encoded protein is CASRNQETQYF. The chain links TRBV27 to TRBJ2-5; D not certain. This CDR3 is built from 11 residues. V lost 9 bases and J 0 bases, leaving 5 bases between the germline ends. Germline V gives CDR1 MNHEY, CDR2 SMNVEV (reference sequence).

In its sample, this clonotype was seen a few times. V usage is TRBV6-6 and J usage is TRBJ2-7; D is possibly TRBD1 (5 bases). This CDR3 comprises 12 residues. Germline CDR1 MNHNY, CDR2 SVGAGI (reference sequence). V lost 5 bases, J lost 3 bases, and 8 bases lay in between. In nucleotides, the CDR3 is TGTGCCAGCAGTCAGGACAACTACGAGCAGTACTTC. Protein: CASSQDNYEQYF.

This clonotype turned up a few times. The chain uses TRBV4-3 and TRBJ2-3; 9 positions match TRBD2. Per the germline V gene, CDR1 is LGHNA and CDR2 is YSLEER. Germline trimming cut 1 base from V and 4 bases from J; bases unmatched to any gene: 3. This CDR3 contains 15 residues. This CDR3 is CASSQGAGGSDTQYF. CDR3 DNA: TGCGCCAGCAGCCAAGGAGCGGGGGGATCAGATACGCAGTATTTT.

The chain uses TRBV5-6 and TRBJ1-5; 8 nucleotides align to TRBD1. With 7 bases clipped from V and 0 bases from J, the junction kept 9 bases outside the gene matches. Germline CDR1 reads SGHDT; CDR2 reads YYEEEE. The CDR3 sequence is 16 residues long. The DNA for the CDR3 is TGTGCCAGCGGCACCCGGACAGGGCCTAGCAATCAGCCCCAGCATTTT. This gives the protein CASGTRTGPSNQPQHF.

This clonotype was found many times. This sequence joins TRBV4-2 and TRBJ2-7; 8 bases match TRBD1. Per germline, CDR1 LGHNA and CDR2 YNFKEQ. J lost 4 bases, V lost 0 bases, and 2 bases had no gene match. The CDR3 sequence is 14 residues long. CDR3 residues: CASSQDNRGYEQYF. The CDR3 DNA sequence: TGTGCCAGCAGCCAAGATAACAGGGGGTACGAGCAGTACTTC.

This chain uses TRBV4-1 with TRBJ1-2; weak D call: TRBD1 (5 bases). In germline, CDR1 is MGHRA, CDR2 YSYEKL. The CDR3 contains 15 residues. V was pared by 0 bases and J by 8 bases, with 16 bases between. CDR3 DNA: TGCGCCAGCAGCCAAGATGGTGGGCAGGGCTTGGGCTACACCTTC. As protein: CASSQDGGQGLGYTF.

CDR3 loop: CASSFVSAGGPLDTQYF. DNA for the CDR3: TGTGCCAGCAGCTTCGTCTCGGCGGGGGGGCCTTTAGATACGCAGTATTTT. The rearrangement links TRBV7-2 to TRBJ2-3; 9 bases map to TRBD2. The germline V gene encodes CDR1 SGHTA and CDR2 FQGNSA. V lost 3 bases to trimming and J lost 5 bases; unmatched junction nucleotides: 12. The CDR3 has 17 amino acids.

This clonotype has a handful of counts. The genes are TRBV6-1 and TRBJ2-6, with D possibly being TRBD2 (6 bases). Germline V gene lookup returns CDR1 MNHNS and CDR2 SASEGT. V dropped 6 bases and J dropped 0 bases, with 9 bases sitting between them. This CDR3 has 15 amino acids. CDR3 amino acids: CASRRDPSGANVLTF. Here the CDR3 DNA reads TGTGCCAGCAGGCGGGACCCCTCTGGGGCCAACGTCCTGACTTTC.

The chain uses TRBV2 and TRBJ1-2, with D unresolved. The CDR3 runs 13 residues. V was shortened by 6 bases and J by 4 bases, with 12 bases between the two germline ends. In germline, CDR1 is SNHLY, CDR2 FYNNEI. DNA of the CDR3: TGTGCCAGCAGCGCCACATCGGGCTATGGCTACACCTTC. This gives the protein CASSATSGYGYTF.

This chain connects TRBV20-1 to TRBJ2-2, with D possibly TRBD1 on 6 matching bases. Trimming cost V 7 bases and J 7 bases, with 16 bases left between them. Germline assignment: CDR1 DFQATT and CDR2 SNEGSKA (reference sequence). The CDR3 has 13 residues. The DNA of the CDR3 is TGCAGTGGGACAGAAACCGTGGGCGGGGAGCTGTTTTTT. As protein: CSGTETVGGELFF.

The chain links TRBV4-3 to TRBJ2-4, with a tentative D call TRBD2 (5 bases). V was shortened by 3 bases and J by 1 base, with 10 bases between the two germline ends. The CDR3 has 15 residues. In germline, CDR1 is LGHNA, CDR2 YSLEER. The CDR3 nucleotides are TGCGCCAGCAGCCAGGGCGGCGGGGCCAAAAACATTCAGTACTTC. Translation gives CASSQGGGAKNIQYF.